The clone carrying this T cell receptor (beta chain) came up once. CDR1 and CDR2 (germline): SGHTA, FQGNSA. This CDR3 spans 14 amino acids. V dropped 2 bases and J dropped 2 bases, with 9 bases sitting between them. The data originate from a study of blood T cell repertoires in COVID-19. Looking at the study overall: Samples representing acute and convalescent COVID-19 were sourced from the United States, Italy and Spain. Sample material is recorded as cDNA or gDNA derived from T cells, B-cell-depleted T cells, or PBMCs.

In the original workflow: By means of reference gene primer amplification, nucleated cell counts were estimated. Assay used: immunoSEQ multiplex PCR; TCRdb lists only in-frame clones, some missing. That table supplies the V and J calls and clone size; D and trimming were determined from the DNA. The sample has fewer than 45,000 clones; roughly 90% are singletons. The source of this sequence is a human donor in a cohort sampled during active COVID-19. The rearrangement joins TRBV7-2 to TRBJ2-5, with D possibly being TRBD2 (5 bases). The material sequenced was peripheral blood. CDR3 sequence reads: CASSLYTGQETQYF. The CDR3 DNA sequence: TGTGCCAGCAGCTTATATACGGGGCAAGAGACCCAGTACTTC.